A selection of T cell receptor beta chains follows, all from one sample in a study of T cells in Graves' hyperthyroidism and ophthalmopathy. TCRdb redid the calling of the multiplex PCR reads with MiXCR, one entry per CDR3 protein. The table has 220,000 or so distinct CDR3 sequences, over 15% seen once. Source material: blood. All receptors come from a woman in her late teens or twenties with Graves' ophthalmopathy. Both conserved end residues are part of each CDR3. The D gene is left open where the match is weak. Clone size is stated in some rows and not others, as once, few, many or a class when expanded.

CASSFYICSAGGQTYEQYF | - | - | TRBJ2-7 | - | TRBV11-2
CASIPRPWTSGSYNEQFF | TGTGCCAGCATCCCTAGACCCTGGACTAGCGGGTCCTACAATGAGCAGTTCTTC | TRBD2 | TRBJ2-1 | many | TRBV28
CASSDGLLWTEAFF | TGTGCCAGCAGTGACGGTCTACTGTGGACTGAAGCTTTCTTT | - | TRBJ1-1 | many | TRBV2
CASSPNKGGGGLSETQYF | TGTGCCAGCAGCCCAAACAAAGGGGGCGGGGGGCTGTCAGAGACCCAGTACTTC | - | TRBJ2-5 | many | TRBV3-1
CSADDRVSYGYTF | TGCAGTGCCGACGACAGGGTATCGTATGGCTACACCTTC | TRBD1 | TRBJ1-2 | many | TRBV20-1
CATSRDPLGLVSYNEQFF | TGTGCCACCAGCAGAGACCCCCTGGGACTAGTGTCCTACAATGAGCAGTTCTTC | TRBD2 | TRBJ2-1 | many | TRBV15
CSAREQGRNSPLHF | TGCAGTGCTAGAGAGCAGGGACGGAATTCACCCCTCCACTTT | - | TRBJ1-6 | many | TRBV20-1
CASSFGQGAYGYTF | TGTGCCAGCAGCTTCGGACAGGGCGCCTATGGCTACACCTTC | TRBD1 | TRBJ1-2 | many | TRBV13
CASSENMDELNIQYF | TGTGCCAGCAGTGAAAATATGGACGAACTAAACATTCAGTACTTC | - | TRBJ2-4 | many | TRBV6-1
CASSTEPLRGYEQYF | TGTGCCAGCAGCACAGAGCCTTTACGGGGCTACGAGCAGTACTTC | - | TRBJ2-7 | many | TRBV7-2
CASSGPGTAYEQYF | TGTGCCAGCAGTGGCCCTGGGACAGCCTACGAGCAGTACTTC | TRBD1 | TRBJ2-7 | many | TRBV28
CASSATSGSDNEQFF | TGTGCCAGCTCGGCCACTAGCGGGAGTGACAATGAGCAGTTCTTC | TRBD2 | TRBJ2-1 | many | TRBV18
CASRNGTDTHEQYF | TGTGCCAGTAGAAACGGGACAGATACCCACGAGCAGTACTTC | TRBD1 | TRBJ2-7 | many | TRBV25-1
CASSEQGLNEQFF | TGCGCCAGCAGTGAGCAGGGGTTGAATGAGCAGTTCTTC | - | TRBJ2-1 | many | TRBV10-1
CASSDLRLNTEAFF | TGTGCCAGCAGTGATTTACGGCTGAACACTGAAGCTTTCTTT | - | TRBJ1-1 | many | TRBV6-1
CASSLPGAMNTEAFF | TGTGCCAGCAGTTTGCCAGGGGCCATGAACACTGAAGCTTTCTTT | - | TRBJ1-1 | many | TRBV28
CASSPRPASAENEQFF | TGTGCCAGCAGTCCCCGACCGGCTAGCGCAGAGAATGAGCAGTTCTTC | - | TRBJ2-1 | - | TRBV4-2
CASSLTGTNTEAFF | TGTGCCAGCAGTTTGACAGGAACGAACACTGAAGCTTTCTTT | - | TRBJ1-1 | many | TRBV27
CSALDRGLGYTF | TGCAGTGCCCTAGACAGGGGGCTAGGCTACACCTTC | TRBD1 | TRBJ1-2 | many | TRBV20-1
CASSSRLGGGAGNEQFF | TGCGCCAGCAGCTCCCGCTTGGGCGGGGGGGCTGGTAATGAGCAGTTCTTC | TRBD2 | TRBJ2-1 | many | TRBV5-1
CASSLGRTSNYGYTF | TGTGCCAGCAGCCTTGGTCGAACGTCTAACTATGGCTACACCTTC | - | TRBJ1-2 | - | TRBV5-6
CASSDEGYEQYF | TGTGCCAGCAGTGATGAAGGCTACGAGCAGTACTTC | - | TRBJ2-7 | many | TRBV2
CASSHRFDNYGYTF | TGTGCCAGCAGTCACCGGTTTGATAACTATGGCTACACCTTC | - | TRBJ1-2 | - | TRBV6-5
CASTRAPGSSCEQYF | TGTGCCAGCACAAGAGCCCCAGGGAGCTCCTGCGAGCAGTACTTC | - | TRBJ2-7 | few | TRBV27
CATSRDPLGQGNGYTF | TGTGCCACCAGCAGAGACCCACTCGGACAGGGTAATGGCTACACCTTC | TRBD1 | TRBJ1-2 | many | TRBV15
CASSPAAGVAYEQYF | TGTGCTAGCAGCCCTGCCGCGGGGGTGGCCTACGAGCAGTACTTC | TRBD2 | TRBJ2-7 | - | TRBV7-7
CAWSKTGNNYGYTF | TGTGCCTGGAGTAAGACAGGGAACAACTATGGCTACACCTTC | TRBD1 | TRBJ1-2 | many | TRBV30
CATSAGTEYTDTQYF | TGTGCCACCAGTGCCGGGACGGAATACACAGATACGCAGTATTTT | - | TRBJ2-3 | - | TRBV24-1
CSARSPGLAGGYNEQFF | TGCAGTGCTAGATCCCCAGGACTAGCGGGAGGCTACAATGAGCAGTTCTTC | TRBD2 | TRBJ2-1 | many | TRBV20-1
CASSAGTSGDVADTQYF | TGTGCCAGCAGCGCTGGGACTAGCGGGGATGTGGCAGATACGCAGTATTTT | TRBD2 | TRBJ2-3 | many | TRBV9
CASSRGVAYGYTF | TGTGCCAGCAGCCGAGGGGTGGCCTATGGCTACACCTTC | - | TRBJ1-2 | many | TRBV14
CAWSPRDRPYQPQHF | TGTGCCTGGAGTCCCAGGGACAGACCTTATCAGCCCCAGCATTTT | TRBD1 | TRBJ1-5 | many | TRBV30